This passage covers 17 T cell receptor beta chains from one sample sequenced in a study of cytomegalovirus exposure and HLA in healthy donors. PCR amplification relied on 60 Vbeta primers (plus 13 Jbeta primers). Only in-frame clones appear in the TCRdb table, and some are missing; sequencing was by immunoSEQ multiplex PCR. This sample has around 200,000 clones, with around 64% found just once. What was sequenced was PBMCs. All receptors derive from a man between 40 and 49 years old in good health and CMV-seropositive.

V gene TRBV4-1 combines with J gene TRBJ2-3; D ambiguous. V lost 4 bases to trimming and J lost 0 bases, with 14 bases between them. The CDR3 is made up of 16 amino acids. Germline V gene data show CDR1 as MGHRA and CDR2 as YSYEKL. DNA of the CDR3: TGCGCCAGCAGCCCGCCCGGTCACCTTAGCACAGATACGCAGTATTTT. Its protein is CASSPPGHLSTDTQYF.

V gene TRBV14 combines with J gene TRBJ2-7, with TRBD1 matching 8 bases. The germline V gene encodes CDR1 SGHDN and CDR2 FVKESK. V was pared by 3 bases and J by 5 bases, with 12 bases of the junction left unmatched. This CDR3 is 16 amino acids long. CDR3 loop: CASSQRTGLTTHEQYF. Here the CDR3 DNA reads TGTGCCAGCAGCCAGAGGACAGGGTTAACCACCCACGAGCAGTACTTC.

Written as DNA, the CDR3 is TGTGCCACAGGGATTGGCAATCAGCCCCAGCATTTT. Protein: CATGIGNQPQHF. The chain couples TRBV5-4 to TRBJ1-5; a possible D gene is TRBD1 (5 bases). Trimming took 9 bases from V and 2 from J, leaving 9 bases between them. The CDR3 spans 12 residues. The germline V gene encodes CDR1 SGHNT and CDR2 YYREEE (reference sequence).

CDR3 protein: CASSPQGHEQYF. DNA of the CDR3: TGTGCCAGCAGCCCACAGGGCCACGAGCAGTACTTC. The rearrangement joins TRBV11-2 to TRBJ2-7; D perhaps matches TRBD1 (6 bases). The V end was cut by 5 bases, the J end by 5 bases, with 10 bases between. Germline values: CDR1 SGHAT, CDR2 FQNNGV. The length of the CDR3 is 12 residues. Full variable domain (outside the CDR3, taken from reference TRBV11-2 and TRBJ2-7): EAGVAQSPRYKIIEKRQSVAFWCNPISGHATLYWYQQILGQGPKLLIQFQNNGVVDDSQLPKDRFSAERLKGVDSTLKIQPAKLEDSAVYLCASSPQGHEQYFGPGTRLTVT.

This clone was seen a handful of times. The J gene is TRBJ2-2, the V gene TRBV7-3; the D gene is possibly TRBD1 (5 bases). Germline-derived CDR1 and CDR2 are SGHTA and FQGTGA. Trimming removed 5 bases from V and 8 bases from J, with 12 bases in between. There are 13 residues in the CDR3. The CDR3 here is CASSPSTAGELFF. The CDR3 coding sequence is TGTGCCAGCAGCCCTTCGACAGCGGGGGAGCTGTTTTTT.

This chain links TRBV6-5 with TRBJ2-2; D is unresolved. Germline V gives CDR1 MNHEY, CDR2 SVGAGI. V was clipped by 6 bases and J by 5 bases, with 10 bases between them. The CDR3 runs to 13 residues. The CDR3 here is CASSSARTGELFF. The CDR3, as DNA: TGTGCCAGCAGCTCAGCTAGGACCGGGGAGCTGTTTTTT.

Here the CDR3 reads CASTTLDRSVTYNSPLHF. For the CDR3, the DNA is TGTGCCAGCACCACCCTCGACAGGTCGGTCACCTATAATTCACCCCTCCACTTT. This sequence joins TRBV28 and TRBJ1-6; perhaps TRBD1 as D (6 bases). Trimming removed 7 bases from V and 2 bases from J, with 21 bases in between. This CDR3 is built from 18 residues. The V gene's germline CDR1 is MDHEN and CDR2 SYDVKM.

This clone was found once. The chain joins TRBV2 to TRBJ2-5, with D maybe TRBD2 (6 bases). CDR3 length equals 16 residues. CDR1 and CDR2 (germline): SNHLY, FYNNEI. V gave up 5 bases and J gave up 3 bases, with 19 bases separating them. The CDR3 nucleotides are TGTGCCAGCAGTCTCACCTCCGGGACTGGAGAAGAGACCCAGTACTTC. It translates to CASSLTSGTGEETQYF.

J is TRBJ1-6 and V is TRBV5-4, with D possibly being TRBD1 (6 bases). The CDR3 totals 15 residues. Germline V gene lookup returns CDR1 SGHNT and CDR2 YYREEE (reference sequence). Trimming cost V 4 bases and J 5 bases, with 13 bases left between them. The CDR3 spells CASSDLQGNNSPLHF. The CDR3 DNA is TGTGCCAGCAGCGACCTACAGGGAAATAATTCACCCCTCCACTTT.

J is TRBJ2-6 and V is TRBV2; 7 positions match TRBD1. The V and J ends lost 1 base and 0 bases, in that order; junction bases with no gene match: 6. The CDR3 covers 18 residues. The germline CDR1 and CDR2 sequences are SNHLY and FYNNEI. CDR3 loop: CASSEGPGGPSGANVLTF. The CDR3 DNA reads TGTGCCAGCAGTGAAGGCCCAGGGGGTCCCTCTGGGGCCAACGTCCTGACTTTC.

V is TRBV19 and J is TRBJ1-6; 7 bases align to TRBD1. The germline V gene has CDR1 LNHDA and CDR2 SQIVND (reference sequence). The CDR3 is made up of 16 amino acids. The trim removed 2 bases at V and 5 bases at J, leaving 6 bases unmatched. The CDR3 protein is CASSIFGQDNNSPLHF. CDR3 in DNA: TGTGCCAGTAGTATATTTGGACAGGATAATAATTCACCCCTCCACTTT.

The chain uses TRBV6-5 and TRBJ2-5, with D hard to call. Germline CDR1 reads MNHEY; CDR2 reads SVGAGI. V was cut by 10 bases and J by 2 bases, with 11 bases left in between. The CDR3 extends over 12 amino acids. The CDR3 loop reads CATRPTQETQYF. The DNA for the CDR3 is TGTGCCACCAGACCTACTCAAGAGACCCAGTACTTC.

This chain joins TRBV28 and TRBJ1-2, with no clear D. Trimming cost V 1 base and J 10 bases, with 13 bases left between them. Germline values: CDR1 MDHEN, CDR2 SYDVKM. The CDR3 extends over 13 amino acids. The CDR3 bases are TGTGCCAGCAGTTTATTCTCCGAGGGCGCCTACACCTTC. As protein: CASSLFSEGAYTF.

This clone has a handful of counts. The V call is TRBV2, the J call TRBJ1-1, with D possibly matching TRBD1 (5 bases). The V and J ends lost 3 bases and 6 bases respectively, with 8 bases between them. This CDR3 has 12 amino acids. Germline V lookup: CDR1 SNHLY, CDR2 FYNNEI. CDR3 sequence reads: CASSDRVAEAFF. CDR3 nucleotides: TGTGCCAGCAGTGACAGGGTGGCTGAAGCTTTCTTT.

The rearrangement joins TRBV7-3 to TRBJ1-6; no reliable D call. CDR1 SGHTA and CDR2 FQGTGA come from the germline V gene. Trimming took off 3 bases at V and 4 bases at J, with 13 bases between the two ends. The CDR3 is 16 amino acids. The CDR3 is CASSLMGEGYNSPLHF. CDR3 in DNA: TGTGCCAGCAGCTTGATGGGAGAAGGGTATAATTCACCCCTCCACTTT. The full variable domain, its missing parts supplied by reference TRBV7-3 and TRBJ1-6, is GAGVSQTPSNKVTEKGKYVELRCDPISGHTALYWYRQSLGQGPEFLIYFQGTGAADDSGLPNDRFFAVRPEGSVSTLKIQRTERGDSAVYLCASSLMGEGYNSPLHFGNGTRLTVT.

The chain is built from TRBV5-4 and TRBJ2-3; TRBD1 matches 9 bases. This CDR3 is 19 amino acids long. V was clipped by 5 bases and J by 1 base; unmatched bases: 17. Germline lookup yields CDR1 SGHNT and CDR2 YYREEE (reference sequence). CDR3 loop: CASSYGFRDRDKGTDTQYF. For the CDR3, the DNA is TGTGCCAGCAGTTATGGTTTCCGGGACAGGGATAAGGGCACAGATACGCAGTATTTT.

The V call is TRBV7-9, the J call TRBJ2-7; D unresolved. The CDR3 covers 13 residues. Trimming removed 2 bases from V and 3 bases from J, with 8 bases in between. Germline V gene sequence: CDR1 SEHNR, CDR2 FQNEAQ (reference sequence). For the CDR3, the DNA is TGTGCCAGCAGCTTAACCTCCGGCTACGAGCAGTACTTC. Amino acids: CASSLTSGYEQYF.